The 13 T cell receptor beta chains reported below all come from one sample, sequenced in a study of regulatory T cells in long-lasting Graves disease. Arm-PCR with iRepertoire HTBI primers amplified the CDR3 regions for these TCR beta libraries. Via MiXCR, TCRdb re-called the multiplex PCR reads, giving one row per CDR3 protein. Here the sample spans approximately 540,000 distinct CDR3 sequences, around 12% being singletons. Documented time point: newly diagnosed GD, antithyroid drugs for less than 3 months. Construction of the TCR library relied on RNA isolated from PBMCs. These data also formed part of another study, on T cells in Graves' hyperthyroidism and ophthalmopathy.

The specimen was peripheral blood mononuclear cells (PBMCs), collected at new diagnosis, from a patient treated with antithyroid drugs. The receptors originated from a woman under 40 with Graves disease.

This clonotype has a handful of counts. V usage is TRBV19 and J usage is TRBJ1-1; D is perhaps TRBD1 (5 bases). The V end was cut by 7 bases, the J end by 2 bases, with 23 bases between. This CDR3 spans 17 amino acids. The germline CDR1 and CDR2 sequences are LNHDA and SQIVND (reference sequence). CDR3 loop: CASTSAAGHTGNTEAFF. DNA for the CDR3: TGTGCCAGTACCTCAGCCGCAGGGCACACTGGAAACACTGAAGCTTTCTTT. Looking up the rest from reference TRBV19 and TRBJ1-1 gives the full variable domain: DGGITQSPKYLFRKEGQNVTLSCEQNLNHDAMYWYRQDPGQGLRLIYYSQIVNDFQKGDIAEGYSVSREKKESFPLTVTSAQKNPTAFYLCASTSAAGHTGNTEAFFGQGTRLTVV.

In its sample, this clonotype was seen many times. The V gene is TRBV15, the J gene TRBJ2-5; D gene uncertain. The ends were cut back, 8 bases at V and 5 bases at J, with 12 bases in the middle. CDR3 length: 12 amino acids. CDR1 LNHNV and CDR2 YYDKDF come from the germline V gene (reference sequence). The CDR3 is CATGKFRETQYF. CDR3 nucleotides: TGTGCCACCGGGAAGTTCAGGGAGACCCAGTACTTC.

V gene TRBV9 combines with J gene TRBJ1-4; TRBD1 matches 8 bases. The CDR3 consists of 15 residues. V was clipped by 1 base and J by 8 bases; unmatched bases: 7. The V gene's germline CDR1 is SGDLS and CDR2 YYNGEE. The CDR3 coding sequence is TGTGCCAGCAGCGTATACGGGACAGGTGGGGAAAAACTGTTTTTT. Encoded protein: CASSVYGTGGEKLFF.

This clonotype came up many times. V usage is TRBV7-2 and J usage is TRBJ2-5; no firm D call. CDR1 SGHTA and CDR2 FQGNSA come from the germline V gene. This CDR3 spans 15 amino acids. Trimming left V 5 bases short and J 2 bases short, with 15 bases between. The CDR3 here is CASSKQTQAQETQYF. The CDR3 DNA reads as TGTGCCAGCAGCAAACAGACTCAGGCTCAAGAGACCCAGTACTTC.

This clonotype has ten or more counts. The rearrangement links TRBV7-2 to TRBJ1-2; D is undetermined. Trimming shortened V by 1 base and J by 0 bases, and 12 bases separated the two germline ends. From germline, CDR1 is SGHTA and CDR2 FQGNSA. This CDR3 contains 16 residues. CDR3 protein: CASSLEAWYSNYGYTF. The DNA for the CDR3 is TGTGCCAGCAGCTTAGAGGCGTGGTATTCTAACTATGGCTACACCTTC.

This clonotype was observed a handful of times. The gene calls are TRBV7-2 and TRBJ2-3; D ambiguous. V was shortened by 1 base and J by 0 bases, with 8 bases between the two germline ends. The CDR3 consists of 15 residues. Germline V gene data show CDR1 as SGHTA and CDR2 as FQGNSA. The CDR3: CASSLEGHSTDTQYF. In nucleotides, the CDR3 is TGTGCCAGCAGCTTAGAAGGCCACAGCACAGATACGCAGTATTTT.

This clonotype was observed at least ten times. The chain joins TRBV15 to TRBJ2-7, with D possibly matching TRBD2 (6 bases). With 3 bases removed from V and 2 bases from J, the gap between germline ends came to 17 bases. The CDR3 spans 16 residues. Germline assignment: CDR1 LNHNV and CDR2 YYDKDF (reference sequence). For the CDR3, the DNA is TGTGCCACCAGCAGTAGTGAGGCGGGATCCCCCTACGAGCAGTACTTC. It translates to CATSSSEAGSPYEQYF.

This clonotype occurred a few times. The chain has TRBV19 and TRBJ1-2; D gene unclear. V was cut by 6 bases and J by 2 bases, with 10 bases left in between. CDR1 LNHDA and CDR2 SQIVND come from the germline V gene (reference sequence). The CDR3 has 13 residues. CDR3 DNA sequence: TGTGCCAGTAGGTCTGGAACGAACTATGGCTACACCTTC. As protein: CASRSGTNYGYTF.

This clonotype was picked up many times. The CDR3 region is CASKVGGADTQYF. CDR3 bases: TGTGCCAGCAAAGTGGGAGGAGCAGATACGCAGTATTTT. The chain joins TRBV27 to TRBJ2-3; D perhaps matches TRBD2 (6 bases). V was trimmed by 7 bases and J by 4 bases, leaving 12 bases between them. CDR1 is MNHEY and CDR2 is SMNVEV in the germline V gene (reference sequence). The CDR3 has 13 amino acids.

This clonotype was counted ten times or more. V and J are TRBV3-1 and TRBJ2-3; D is undetermined. Germline V gene sequence: CDR1 LGHDT, CDR2 YNNKEL (reference sequence). Trimming removed 0 bases from V and 8 bases from J, with 9 bases in between. The CDR3 contains 13 residues. The CDR3 spells CASSQDRRGTQYF. CDR3 nucleotides: TGTGCCAGCAGCCAAGATCGTCGAGGTACGCAGTATTTT.

This clonotype has a count of ten or more. The chain carries TRBV5-5 and TRBJ1-4, with TRBD1 as a possible D gene (5 bases). The CDR3 has 15 amino acids. V was pared by 1 base and J by 7 bases, with 14 bases between. The germline gives CDR1 SGHKS, CDR2 YYEKEE (reference sequence). The CDR3 loop is CASSLSIQGGEKLFF. DNA of the CDR3: TGTGCCAGCAGCTTGTCCATTCAGGGAGGTGAAAAACTGTTTTTT.

In this sample, this clonotype turned up many times. The chain recombines TRBV12-3 or TRBV12-4 with TRBJ2-2; 10 nucleotides agree with TRBD1. The V gene end was trimmed by 4 bases and the J gene end by 4 bases; junction bases not matched to a gene: 9. CDR3 size: 17 residues. The DNA of the CDR3 is TGTGCCAGCAGTTCCCGGGACAGGGGAGCGGGCACCGGGGAGCTGTTTTTT. This gives the protein CASSSRDRGAGTGELFF.

Many counts were recorded for this clonotype. The chain couples TRBV19 to TRBJ2-1; 7 bases map to TRBD2. The germline CDR1 and CDR2 sequences are LNHDA and SQIVND (reference sequence). CDR3 length: 14 amino acids. Germline trimming cut 3 bases from V and 2 bases from J; bases unmatched to any gene: 1. The CDR3 loop reads CASSILAAYNEQFF. CDR3 DNA sequence: TGTGCCAGTAGTATCCTAGCGGCCTACAATGAGCAGTTCTTC. The variable domain in full, with the rest retrieved from reference TRBV19 and TRBJ2-1, is DGGITQSPKYLFRKEGQNVTLSCEQNLNHDAMYWYRQDPGQGLRLIYYSQIVNDFQKGDIAEGYSVSREKKESFPLTVTSAQKNPTAFYLCASSILAAYNEQFFGPGTRLTVL.